The 17 T cell receptor beta chains given below trace back to one sample, sequenced in a study of control samples from healthy donors and cancer patients. Repertoires were generated with immunoSEQ multiplex PCR, while TCRdb's copy carries only in-frame clones and drops some. Of around 70,000 clones detected, about 94% appear once; the ten largest clones hold under 3.5%. Sequenced input: blood. These receptor sequences come from a woman between 25 and 40 years old in good health.

The chain is built from TRBV4-1 and TRBJ1-4; D not certain. The ends were cut back, 0 bases at V and 8 bases at J, with 4 bases in the middle. The CDR3 sequence is 12 residues long. Germline lookup yields CDR1 MGHRA and CDR2 YSYEKL. CDR3 in amino acids: CASSQEREKLFF. The CDR3 bases are TGCGCCAGCAGCCAAGAGCGGGAAAAACTGTTTTTT.

CDR3 amino acids: CASSQGSGTLNQPQHF. CDR3 bases: TGCGCCAGCAGCCAAGGGTCTGGGACTCTGAATCAGCCCCAGCATTTT. V is TRBV4-1 and J is TRBJ1-5; possibly TRBD1 for D (5 bases). Germline CDR1 and CDR2: MGHRA and YSYEKL. The CDR3 totals 16 residues. Deletions cut 1 base from V and 4 bases from J, with 14 bases between.

This chain connects TRBV7-9 to TRBJ1-5, with D unresolved. The CDR3 covers 13 residues. The V gene lost 6 bases and the J gene lost 5 bases, with 11 bases spanning the gap. Per germline, CDR1 SEHNR and CDR2 FQNEAQ (reference sequence). The CDR3 is CASSPTLDQPQHF. Written as DNA, the CDR3 is TGTGCCAGCAGTCCCACCCTTGATCAGCCCCAGCATTTT.

The chain combines TRBV15 with TRBJ1-4; D uncertain. This CDR3 comprises 14 residues. Germline CDR1 reads LNHNV; CDR2 reads YYDKDF (reference sequence). V shed 6 bases and J shed 8 bases, with 16 bases lying between them. CDR3 sequence (DNA): TGTGCCACCAGTAGCCAGTCCGGCAGGGAAAAACTGTTTTTT. Amino acids: CATSSQSGREKLFF.

This clone came up once. Sequence at one end of the junction differs from germline and may be a read error. This chain links TRBV13 with TRBJ1-1; TRBD1 is a possible D gene (5 bases). CDR1 and CDR2 (germline): PRHDT, FYEKMQ (reference sequence). The CDR3 consists of 15 residues. This chain's CDR3 is CARSRGGTVNTEAFF. As DNA, the CDR3 is TGCGCCCGCAGCCGGGGGGGGACGGTGAACACTGAAGCTTTCTTT. Filled out from reference TRBV13 and TRBJ1-1, the complete variable domain reads AAGVIQSPRHLIKEKRETATLKCYPIPRHDTVYWYQQGPGQDPQFLISFYEKMQSDKGSIPDRFSAQQFSDYHSELNMSSLELGDSALYFCARSRGGTVNTEAFFGQGTRLTVV.

The chain combines TRBV5-4 with TRBJ1-1, with 9 positions matching TRBD1. Looked up from germline, CDR1 is SGHNT and CDR2 is YYREEE (reference sequence). The CDR3 covers 15 residues. V lost 2 bases, J lost 3 bases, and 5 bases stayed unmatched. CDR3 nucleotides: TGTGCCAGCAGCTTCGTTGACAGGGGGGACACTGAAGCTTTCTTT. It encodes CASSFVDRGDTEAFF.

The chain links TRBV12-3 or TRBV12-4 to TRBJ1-2; TRBD1 agrees at 10 bases. The CDR3 contains 12 residues. J lost 7 bases, V lost 10 bases, and 6 bases had no gene match. The CDR3: CATSDRGTGYTF. The CDR3 DNA follows: TGTGCCACCTCGGACAGGGGGACTGGCTACACCTTC.

The chain is built from TRBV28 and TRBJ1-5; 7 bases are a match to TRBD1. The CDR3 spans 13 residues. The junction had 5 bases not matched to a gene; V was cut back by 6 bases and J by 6 bases. Germline-derived CDR1 and CDR2 are MDHEN and SYDVKM. The CDR3 reads CASRFQGGQPQHF. The CDR3, as DNA: TGTGCCAGCAGGTTCCAGGGGGGTCAGCCCCAGCATTTT.

The V and J genes are TRBV19 and TRBJ2-7, with D tentatively TRBD1 or TRBD2 (5 bases each). This CDR3 spans 15 amino acids. Trimming took 5 bases from V and 3 from J, leaving 17 bases between them. Germline CDR1 is LNHDA and CDR2 is SQIVND (reference sequence). The CDR3 DNA follows: TGTGCCAGTAGTGCCGGGACCCTGGGGCTCTACGAGCAGTACTTC. It is translated as CASSAGTLGLYEQYF. The variable domain in full, with the rest retrieved from reference TRBV19 and TRBJ2-7, is DGGITQSPKYLFRKEGQNVTLSCEQNLNHDAMYWYRQDPGQGLRLIYYSQIVNDFQKGDIAEGYSVSREKKESFPLTVTSAQKNPTAFYLCASSAGTLGLYEQYFGPGTRLTVT.

In its sample, this clone was seen once. The chain is built from TRBV6-5 and TRBJ1-5; 7 positions agree with TRBD1. V shed 5 bases, J shed 2 bases, and the junction held 3 bases outside the gene matches. Per germline, CDR1 MNHEY and CDR2 SVGAGI. The CDR3 sequence is 14 residues long. The CDR3 DNA reads as TGTGCCAGCAGTAGCGGACAGGGCAATCAGCCCCAGCATTTT. Translation gives CASSSGQGNQPQHF.

This clone was seen just once. The J gene is TRBJ1-3, the V gene TRBV10-1; tentative D call: TRBD1 (5 bases). CDR1 and CDR2 (germline): WNHNN, SYGVQD (reference sequence). V dropped 6 bases and J dropped 4 bases, with 13 bases sitting between them. This CDR3 has 14 amino acids. The CDR3 DNA follows: TGCGCCAGCAGCGACCCCGGGGACGGAAACACCATATATTTT. Translating it yields CASSDPGDGNTIYF.

The gene calls are TRBV19 and TRBJ1-4; 7 bases map to TRBD1. The germline V gene has CDR1 LNHDA and CDR2 SQIVND (reference sequence). CDR3 size: 16 residues. With V trimmed by 0 bases and J by 5 bases, 6 bases remained unmatched. The CDR3 sequence: CASSIDPTGVNEKLFF. Here the CDR3 DNA reads TGTGCCAGTAGTATAGATCCTACAGGGGTGAATGAAAAACTGTTTTTT.

Only one count was recorded for this clone. The chain combines TRBV19 with TRBJ1-2; D remains unclear. V was clipped by 4 bases and J by 5 bases, with 5 bases between them. The CDR3 consists of 11 residues. The germline gives CDR1 LNHDA, CDR2 SQIVND (reference sequence). The CDR3, as DNA: TGTGCCAGTAGTAACGGGTATGGCTACACCTTC. This gives the protein CASSNGYGYTF.

This clone appeared once. The chain is built from TRBV19 and TRBJ1-4; no firm D call. Germline lookup yields CDR1 LNHDA and CDR2 SQIVND (reference sequence). Trimming took 5 bases from V and 4 from J, leaving 14 bases between them. The CDR3 is 15 residues long. The CDR3 loop is CASSAARAYNEKLFF. The CDR3 bases are TGTGCCAGTAGTGCAGCACGGGCATATAATGAAAAACTGTTTTTT.

This chain links TRBV18 with TRBJ2-1; the match to TRBD2 covers 9 bases. In germline, CDR1 is KGHSH, CDR2 LQKENI. This CDR3 has 14 residues. The junction had 0 bases not matched to a gene; V was cut back by 1 base and J by 5 bases. CDR3 in amino acids: CASSPLAGDNEQFF. The CDR3 coding sequence is TGTGCCAGCTCACCACTAGCGGGGGACAATGAGCAGTTCTTC.

The J gene is TRBJ1-2, the V gene TRBV24-1; D remains ambiguous. Germline assignment: CDR1 KGHDR and CDR2 SFDVKD. CDR3 size: 14 residues. Trimming took off 9 bases at V and 3 bases at J, with 16 bases between the two ends. This chain's CDR3 is CATAGQSSDYGYTF. CDR3 coding DNA: TGTGCCACCGCAGGTCAGAGTTCCGACTATGGCTACACCTTC.

The CDR3 region has the DNA TGCAGTGCTAGTACTGCCAGGCAGCCCCAGCATTTT. Residues: CSASTARQPQHF. The V and J genes are TRBV20-1 and TRBJ1-5; no clear D. The CDR3 has 12 residues. The ends were cut back, 3 bases at V and 7 bases at J, with 10 bases in the middle. Germline assignment: CDR1 DFQATT and CDR2 SNEGSKA (reference sequence).